This paragraph reports one T cell receptor beta chain. Its antigen is currently not known. There are no base qualities to consult, and no much larger clone falls within one base. These data originate in a study of PD-1 blockade in classical Hodgkin lymphoma (dated by TCRdb to the early 2020s). In the study overall: Nivolumab dosing was 3 mg/kg intravenously every 2 weeks, continuing until either disease progression or unacceptable toxicity. To define a peripheral blood immune signature of response to PD-1 blockade in classical Hodgkin lymphoma, the study combined TCR beta sequencing with CyTOF. On the study overall, not on this receptor specifically: Newly diagnosed patients were reported to have lower baseline TCR diversity than healthy donors, and relapsed/refractory patients were reported to have lower baseline TCR diversity still. The study was restricted to a single clinical trial cohort, and the causes of repertoire differences, possibly disease activity or prior therapy, were left undefined. Diversity was lower in patients who began nivolumab less than 1 year after ASCT, so these patients were left out of later analyses to avoid confounding by immune reconstitution. Baseline diversity similar to that of newly diagnosed patients was observed in trial patients achieving complete response, whereas significantly lower diversity was observed in partial responders and progressors. By C4D1, a significant rise was seen in CD4+ TCR diversity but not in CD8+ TCR diversity (p=0.0027 vs p=0.16), and the rise was most apparent among complete responders (p=0.02).

Reading the label with the study, this specimen's time point is: cycle 2 day 1 (C2D1) of nivolumab. All trial patients had relapsed after autologous stem cell transplantation, with cohorts A, B and C differing in prior brentuximab vedotin exposure. The trial cohort included fewer than 60 patients with relapsed/refractory classical Hodgkin lymphoma, and each patient had a best overall response of complete response, partial response or progressive disease. Single-agent nivolumab was administered to trial patients in the multi-cohort phase II CheckMate 205 trial. Best overall response was determined by an independent review committee according to the 2007 International Working Group response criteria. Trial PBMCs were collected just before the start of nivolumab (C1D1) and during therapy at cycle 2 day 1 and cycle 4 day 1. Peripheral blood was collected in 8 mL Vacutainer Cell Preparation Tubes, from which PBMCs were isolated by centrifugation and then cryopreserved.

The Qiagen DNeasy kit was used to extract genomic DNA both from unsorted PBMCs and from the negatively selected CD4+ and CD8+ fractions. Using primers that anneal to V and J segments, immunoSEQ multiplex PCR amplified the TCR beta CDR3 regions. Amplification bias was minimized using a synthetic immune receptor repertoire, and residual bias was removed computationally after sequencing. In the original analysis: Repertoire diversity was quantified as the Shannon entropy index using custom Python scripts. Unsorted, CD4+ and CD8+ repertoires were examined separately, except in combined analyses, for which CD4+ and CD8+ sequences were merged in silico. A clone was considered expanded if an increase in frequency of at least 2-fold after treatment relative to C1D1 was found, and a pseudocount of 0.5 was applied to clones undetected at baseline. Clones with 0 or 1 copy at C1D1 were defined as singleton clones, while clones with 2 or more copies were defined as non-singleton clones. Clones expanded in unsorted samples were assigned a CD4+, CD8+ or unknown annotation through matching of protein sequences in sorted samples from the same patient. Wilcoxon tests on paired samples were used to test changes in diversity from C1D1 to C4D1. In its TCRdb copy, this immuneACCESS table keeps in-frame sequences only and misses some clones. Where compared with another copy, unresolved V genes explain less than half of these, and the others have no known cause. The V and J calls and clone size were taken over from that table, and D and trimming were inferred from the DNA. The sample contains about 26,000 clones, approximately 67% of them found a single time. Of the sample, approximately 10% is held by the ten largest clones.

The starting material was peripheral blood mononuclear cells (PBMCs), obtained before the second cycle of nivolumab. The sequence came from a human donor with classical Hodgkin lymphoma.

CDR3 reads: CASGLGGGYEQYF. The DNA sequence is given as TGTGCCAGCGGTCTAGGGGGCGGTTACGAGCAGTACTTC. This sequence uses TRBV28 and TRBJ2-7; TRBD1 aligns with 7 central bases. CDR3 length: 13 amino acids, cysteine to phenylalanine. CDR3 DNA only is kept here, 39 bases in frame from base 1. The germline V gene gives CDR1 as MDHEN and CDR2 as SYDVKM. Relative to germline, V is missing 8 bases and J is missing 4 bases, with 8 bases of the junction outside any gene match.